This record looks at one TCR beta chain sequence and its context. CDR1 SGHNT and CDR2 YYREEE come from the germline V gene (reference sequence). V gave up 0 bases and J gave up 6 bases; unmatched junction bases: 10. The CDR3 runs 17 residues. The sample originates from a study of shared clonotypes between healthy human individuals. Sequenced by immunoSEQ multiplex PCR; TCRdb stores in-frame clones only, minus some. The sample shows 900,000 to 1,200,000 clones, roughly 74% of them seen only once. This TCR was sampled from a young man in good health. Some clones in this sample may be carry-over from other donors' samples. Sequenced sample: memory CD4+ T cells from PBMCs. Subset defined: CD45RA-negative fraction. This chain joins TRBV5-4 and TRBJ2-2; 8 bases fit TRBD2. CDR3 loop: CASSLAKSSGRSGELFF. The CDR3 DNA follows: TGTGCCAGCAGCTTGGCCAAGTCTAGCGGGCGTTCCGGGGAGCTGTTTTTT.